This T cell receptor (beta chain) is from a study of T cells expressing NK-cell markers. Study as a whole: Among the eight sequenced donors, seven tested HCMV-seropositive and one tested seronegative.

CDR1 and CDR2 (germline): SGHRS, YFSETQ. The CDR3 covers 17 residues. TCRdb reprocessed the 5' RACE reads and keeps a single row for each CDR3 protein, giving no DNA. This table lists fewer than 400,000 distinct CDR3 sequences. This chain uses TRBV5-1 with TRBJ2-1; TCRdb's D call of TRBD1 is untestable without DNA. The receptor was derived from a man between 18 and 69 years old in good health. Material: blood T cells: a sorted CD56 or NKG2C T cell subset, CD4+ or CD8+ T cells, or bulk PBMC T cells (not recorded which). CDR3: CASSLGAAGDPLGEQFF.